A few counts support the clone carrying this T cell receptor beta chain. The data belong to a study of cytomegalovirus exposure and HLA in healthy donors. The study ran its PCR with 60 Vbeta and 13 Jbeta primers. The assay was immunoSEQ multiplex PCR, and TCRdb's table has in-frame clones only and misses some. In the table there are hundreds of thousands of clones, around four fifths of which are singletons. CDR3 size: 16 residues. Trimming cost V 4 bases and J 2 bases; bases outside gene matches: 6. CDR1 ENHRY and CDR2 SYGVKD come from the germline V gene. This chain connects TRBV10-3 to TRBJ1-3, with 9 bases aligning to TRBD1. The receptor was isolated from a woman aged 55-70 years in good health and CMV-seropositive. Specimen: PBMCs. CDR3 residues: CAISARDRGAGNTIYF. CDR3 nucleotide sequence: TGTGCCATCAGTGCTCGAGACAGGGGGGCTGGAAACACCATATATTTT.